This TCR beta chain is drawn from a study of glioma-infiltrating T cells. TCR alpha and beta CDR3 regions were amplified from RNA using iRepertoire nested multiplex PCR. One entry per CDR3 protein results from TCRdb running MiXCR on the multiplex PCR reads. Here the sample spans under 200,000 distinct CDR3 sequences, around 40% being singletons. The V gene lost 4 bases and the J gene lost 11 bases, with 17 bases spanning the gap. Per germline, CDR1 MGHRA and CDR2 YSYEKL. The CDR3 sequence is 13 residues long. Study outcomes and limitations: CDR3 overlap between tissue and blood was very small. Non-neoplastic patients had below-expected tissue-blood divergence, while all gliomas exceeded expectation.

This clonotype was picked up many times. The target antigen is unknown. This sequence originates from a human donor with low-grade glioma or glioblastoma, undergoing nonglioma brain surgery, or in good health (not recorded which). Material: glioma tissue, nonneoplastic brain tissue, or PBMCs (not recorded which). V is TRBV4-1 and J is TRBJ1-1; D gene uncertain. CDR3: CASSLLGGGVAFF. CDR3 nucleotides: TGCGCCAGCAGCCTACTAGGAGGAGGTGTGGCTTTCTTT.